Shown below are 29 T cell receptor beta chains from a single sample sequenced in a study of T cell repertoires in cytomegalovirus infection. TCRdb passed the reads through MiXCR, listing each CDR3 protein once. The sample carries over 300,000 distinct CDR3 sequences, about 17% recorded once. Source material: PBMCs. All receptors come from a human donor in good health (CMV status not recorded). Some clones in this sample may be carry-over from other donors' samples.

V and J are TRBV28 and TRBJ2-7; TRBD2 aligns across 15 bases. V lost 6 bases to trimming and J lost 3 bases; unmatched junction nucleotides: 6. CDR3 length equals 16 residues. Germline values: CDR1 MDHEN, CDR2 SYDVKM. The CDR3 spells CASSLGLAGGIYEQYF. CDR3 sequence (DNA): TGTGCCAGCAGCTTGGGACTAGCGGGGGGTATCTACGAGCAGTACTTC.

This clonotype was counted ten times or more. The chain carries TRBV12-3 or TRBV12-4 and TRBJ1-2; 8 nucleotides line up with TRBD1. This CDR3 spans 13 amino acids. The trim removed 5 bases at V and 2 bases at J, leaving 1 base unmatched. The CDR3 sequence is CASSRTGNYGYTF. In nucleotides, the CDR3 is TGTGCCAGCAGTCGGACAGGGAACTATGGCTACACCTTC.

V and J are TRBV6-5 and TRBJ1-1, with 9 nucleotides matching TRBD1. Germline V gene sequence: CDR1 MNHEY, CDR2 SVGAGI. The V and J ends lost 7 bases and 0 bases, in that order; junction bases with no gene match: 6. The CDR3 covers 15 residues. Written as DNA, the CDR3 is TGTGCCAGCAACAAATACAGGGGGCTGAACACTGAAGCTTTCTTT. Translated, it gives CASNKYRGLNTEAFF.

The chain combines TRBV19 with TRBJ2-2, with D uncertain. CDR3 length: 16 amino acids. CDR1 and CDR2 (germline): LNHDA, SQIVND (reference sequence). Trimming cost V 4 bases and J 0 bases, with 12 bases left between them. The DNA for the CDR3 is TGTGCCAGTAGTACTGGGTACGGCGCGAACACCGGGGAGCTGTTTTTT. Translating gives CASSTGYGANTGELFF.

This clonotype was seen many times. V is TRBV4-2 and J is TRBJ2-3; tentative D call: TRBD2 (5 bases). The germline CDR1 and CDR2 sequences are LGHNA and YNFKEQ. The CDR3 is 17 residues long. Trimming took 4 bases from V and 4 from J, leaving 21 bases between them. The CDR3: CASSLGRMTGFPDTQYF. The CDR3 DNA reads TGTGCCAGCAGCCTAGGCCGGATGACGGGGTTCCCAGATACGCAGTATTTT.

The chain employs TRBV15 and TRBJ1-1; possible D gene TRBD1, 5 bases. This CDR3 region has 15 residues. Trimming left V 3 bases short and J 0 bases short, with 11 bases between. Germline-derived CDR1 and CDR2 are LNHNV and YYDKDF (reference sequence). CDR3 protein: CATSRETVMNTEAFF. In DNA form, the CDR3 reads TGTGCCACCAGCAGGGAGACAGTAATGAACACTGAAGCTTTCTTT.

This clonotype appeared many times. The chain uses TRBV20-1 and TRBJ2-1, with 10 bases aligning to TRBD1. Germline V lookup: CDR1 DFQATT, CDR2 SNEGSKA (reference sequence). CDR3 length: 15 residues. The CDR3 sequence is CSPLLTGQGFNEQFF. The CDR3 DNA follows: TGCAGCCCACTCCTAACGGGACAGGGGTTCAATGAGCAGTTCTTC.

CDR3 sequence reads: CASSLPGQPKETQYF. CDR3 bases: TGTGCCAGCAGCTTACCGGGACAGCCAAAGGAGACCCAGTACTTC. The genes are TRBV7-2 and TRBJ2-5, with TRBD1 matching 7 bases. The germline gives CDR1 SGHTA, CDR2 FQGNSA. J gave up 5 bases and V 2 bases, and 8 bases lay outside the gene matches. The CDR3 is made up of 15 amino acids.

This clonotype turned up a few times. The chain combines TRBV6-2 or TRBV6-3 with TRBJ1-5; a possible D gene is TRBD1 (6 bases). Germline V CDR1 and CDR2: MNHEY, SVGEGT. The CDR3 loop spans 16 amino acids. V was shortened by 5 bases and J by 1 base, with 15 bases between the two germline ends. The chain's CDR3 is CASSGQSIRSNQPQHF. The DNA for the CDR3 is TGTGCCAGCAGTGGACAGTCCATACGGAGCAATCAGCCCCAGCATTTT.

This clonotype appeared many times. This chain uses TRBV7-6 with TRBJ1-1; D unresolved. Germline V gene sequence: CDR1 SGHVS, CDR2 FNYEAQ. V was shortened by 2 bases and J by 0 bases, with 4 bases between the two germline ends. The CDR3 spans 13 residues. The CDR3 DNA reads TGTGCCAGCAGCTTATACATGAACACTGAAGCTTTCTTT. It translates to CASSLYMNTEAFF.

The chain couples TRBV4-1 to TRBJ1-5; D is unclear. This CDR3 has 18 amino acids. Germline assignment: CDR1 MGHRA and CDR2 YSYEKL. Trimming removed 1 base at V and 5 bases at J, with 21 bases between. For the CDR3, the DNA is TGCGCCAGCAGCCAAGGTCCGATATCGCAGATCTCGGATCAGCCCCAGCATTTT. Amino acid sequence: CASSQGPISQISDQPQHF.

The sample holds many counts of this clonotype. The rearrangement joins TRBV5-4 to TRBJ1-6; possibly TRBD1 for D (6 bases). CDR3 size: 14 residues. Trimming pared 3 bases from V and 10 bases from J, leaving 14 bases between. Germline lookup yields CDR1 SGHNT and CDR2 YYREEE (reference sequence). In nucleotides, the CDR3 is TGTGCCAGCAGCTCTCAGGGGAAAGAATCACCCCTCCACTTT. Amino acid sequence: CASSSQGKESPLHF.

This clonotype showed up just a few times. The chain has TRBV7-2 and TRBJ2-5; TRBD1 matches at 8 bases. This CDR3 is 16 amino acids long. CDR1 is SGHTA and CDR2 is FQGNSA in the germline V gene. With 5 bases clipped from V and 4 bases from J, the junction kept 12 bases outside the gene matches. Here the CDR3 DNA reads TGTGCCAGCAGCGCAGGGGCAGGGGGCTGGGGAGAGACCCAGTACTTC. It translates to CASSAGAGGWGETQYF.

This clonotype was seen at least ten times. The chain couples TRBV4-2 to TRBJ2-5, with D tentatively TRBD2 (6 bases). The germline V and J ends were trimmed by 0 bases and 9 bases, with 17 bases remaining between them. The germline gives CDR1 LGHNA, CDR2 YNFKEQ. The CDR3 extends over 15 amino acids. CDR3 nucleotides: TGTGCCAGCAGCCAAGATTGGCAGGATGGAGGGGCCCAGTACTTC. Residues: CASSQDWQDGGAQYF.

This clonotype was seen only a few times. The rearrangement joins TRBV10-2 to TRBJ2-3; 14 bases align to TRBD2. Germline V gene sequence: CDR1 WSHSY, CDR2 SAAADI. Losses at the gene ends were 4 bases for V and 6 bases for J; bases not matched to a gene: 6. This CDR3 has 16 residues. DNA of the CDR3: TGCGCCAGCAGTGCGACTAGCGGGGGGGCGAAGGATACGCAGTATTTT. Residues: CASSATSGGAKDTQYF.

This clonotype was detected a few times. The gene calls are TRBV4-3 and TRBJ1-1; no clear D gene. CDR1 is LGHNA, CDR2 YSLEER, per germline. V was clipped by 0 bases and J by 5 bases, with 7 bases between them. CDR3 length: 13 amino acids. The CDR3 nucleotides read TGCGCCAGCAGCCAAGAGCCCAGAACTGAAGCTTTCTTT. The encoded protein is CASSQEPRTEAFF.

The V gene is TRBV6-1, the J gene TRBJ1-5, with unresolved D. Deletions cut 6 bases from V and 1 base from J, with 16 bases between. The CDR3 sequence is 16 residues long. Germline lookup yields CDR1 MNHNS and CDR2 SASEGT. As DNA, the CDR3 is TGTGCCAGCAGAGGGCCGGGTTTCGACAGCAATCAGCCCCAGCATTTT. This gives the protein CASRGPGFDSNQPQHF.

The chain carries TRBV12-3 or TRBV12-4 and TRBJ1-4; 8 positions agree with TRBD1. J was trimmed by 7 bases and V by 5 bases; bases with no gene match: 6. The CDR3 runs to 14 residues. CDR3 loop: CASSEQGGSEKLFF. The CDR3 DNA sequence: TGTGCCAGCAGTGAACAGGGGGGTTCTGAAAAACTGTTTTTT.

This clonotype appeared a few times. This chain joins TRBV28 and TRBJ2-7; no firm D call. Germline values: CDR1 MDHEN, CDR2 SYDVKM. V lost 5 bases, J lost 6 bases, and 14 bases lay in between. CDR3 length equals 13 residues. DNA for the CDR3: TGTGCCAGCAGTCCCGGTAAGCCGCGCGAGCAGTACTTC. Its translation is CASSPGKPREQYF.

This clonotype was picked up many times. The CDR3 region has the DNA TGTGCCAGCAGCTTAGTCTGGGCCGCCGGGAACACTGAAGCTTTCTTT. This sequence encodes CASSLVWAAGNTEAFF. The V and J genes are TRBV7-2 and TRBJ1-1; no clear D gene. V lost 1 base and J 1 base, leaving 13 bases between the germline ends. Germline CDR1 is SGHTA and CDR2 is FQGNSA. There are 16 residues in the CDR3.

The J gene is TRBJ2-3, the V gene TRBV25-1, with no clear D. The end of the DNA aligns better with TRBJ1-5, so the J call may be wrong. The CDR3 covers 17 residues. Germline V CDR1 and CDR2: MGHDK, SYGVNS. For the CDR3, the DNA is TGTGCCAGCAGTGATTTAGTGGGGTGGGCAGATCCAGATACGCAGCATTTT. This sequence encodes CASSDLVGWADPDTQHF.

This clonotype appeared a few times. The chain recombines TRBV7-6 with TRBJ2-1; 9 bases align to TRBD2. Germline V gene lookup returns CDR1 SGHVS and CDR2 FNYEAQ. The J segment lost 6 bases and the V segment lost 3 bases, leaving 6 bases of the junction unmatched. The CDR3 has 15 amino acids. The CDR3 sequence is CASSLVAGASNEQFF. The CDR3 nucleotides read TGTGCCAGCAGCTTGGTAGCGGGGGCGAGCAATGAGCAGTTCTTC.

The rearrangement links TRBV6-2 or TRBV6-3 to TRBJ1-4; 7 nucleotides line up with TRBD1. This CDR3 is 15 amino acids long. Germline V gene data show CDR1 as MNHEY and CDR2 as SVGEGT. V shed 5 bases and J 8 bases; nucleotides not matched to a gene: 11. The CDR3 is CASSPDRAHREKLFF. The CDR3 bases are TGTGCCAGCAGTCCCGACAGGGCCCATCGAGAAAAACTGTTTTTT.

This clonotype was observed a handful of times. This chain links TRBV9 with TRBJ1-3, with a weak D call TRBD1 (5 bases). The germline V gene has CDR1 SGDLS and CDR2 YYNGEE. V was trimmed by 1 base and J by 4 bases, leaving 21 bases between them. The CDR3 runs 18 residues. The CDR3 DNA sequence: TGTGCCAGCAGCGTAAGTGCCGGGGGAACCGCCGGAGGAAACACCATATATTTT. It is translated as CASSVSAGGTAGGNTIYF. Filled out from reference TRBV9 and TRBJ1-3, the complete variable domain reads DSGVTQTPKHLITATGQRVTLRCSPRSGDLSVYWYQQSLDQGLQFLIQYYNGEERAKGNILERFSAQQFPDLHSELNLSSLELGDSALYFCASSVSAGGTAGGNTIYFGEGSWLTVV.

At least ten counts were recorded for this clonotype. This chain connects TRBV7-2 to TRBJ2-2, with D perhaps TRBD1 (5 bases). The CDR3 spans 12 residues. The germline CDR1 and CDR2 sequences are SGHTA and FQGNSA. Trimming took 8 bases from V and 1 from J, leaving 5 bases between them. The CDR3 loop is CASGQNTGELFF. The CDR3 DNA sequence: TGTGCCAGCGGACAGAACACCGGGGAGCTGTTTTTT. The complete variable domain, with remaining parts taken from reference TRBV7-2 and TRBJ2-2, reads GAGVSQSPSNKVTEKGKDVELRCDPISGHTALYWYRQSLGQGLEFLIYFQGNSAPDKSGLPSDRFSAERTGGSVSTLTIQRTQQEDSAVYLCASGQNTGELFFGEGSRLTVL.

This clonotype was recorded a few times. This chain connects TRBV2 to TRBJ1-6; no clear D. Per the germline V gene, CDR1 is SNHLY and CDR2 is FYNNEI. The CDR3 totals 13 residues. Trimming removed 6 bases at V and 7 bases at J, with 10 bases between. DNA for the CDR3: TGTGCCAGCAGAGATACCGGGAATTCACCCCTCCACTTT. It encodes CASRDTGNSPLHF.

The sample holds many counts of this clonotype. This rearrangement joins TRBV12-3 or TRBV12-4 to TRBJ2-7; maybe TRBD1 (6 bases). V was clipped by 6 bases and J by 6 bases, with 18 bases between them. This CDR3 is 14 amino acids long. The CDR3 region is CASSRAPGAREQYF. In nucleotides, the CDR3 is TGTGCCAGCAGCCGGGCTCCAGGGGCTCGCGAGCAGTACTTC.

V and J are TRBV6-1 and TRBJ1-1; TRBD1 matches 11 bases. With 4 bases clipped from V and 1 base from J, the junction kept 2 bases outside the gene matches. This CDR3 spans 15 amino acids. From germline, CDR1 is MNHNS and CDR2 SASEGT. The CDR3 nucleotides are TGTGCCAGCAGTGGTGGACAGGGGGCGAACACTGAAGCTTTCTTT. It translates to CASSGGQGANTEAFF.

This clonotype has a count of ten or more. In nucleotides, the CDR3 is TGTGCCAGCAAGGGCGAGTCCTACGAGCAGTACTTC. Residues: CASKGESYEQYF. The chain has TRBV2 and TRBJ2-7, with D unclear. CDR1 and CDR2 from the germline V gene are SNHLY and FYNNEI. The length of the CDR3 is 12 residues. V shed 7 bases and J shed 1 base, with 8 bases lying between them.